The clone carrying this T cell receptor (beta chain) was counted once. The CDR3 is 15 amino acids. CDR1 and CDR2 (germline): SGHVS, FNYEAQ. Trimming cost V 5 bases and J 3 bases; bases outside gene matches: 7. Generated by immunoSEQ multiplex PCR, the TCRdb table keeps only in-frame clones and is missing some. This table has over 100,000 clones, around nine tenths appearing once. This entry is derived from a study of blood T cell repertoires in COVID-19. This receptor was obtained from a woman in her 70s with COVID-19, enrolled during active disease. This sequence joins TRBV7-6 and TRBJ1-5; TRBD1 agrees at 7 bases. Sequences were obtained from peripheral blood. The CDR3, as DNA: TGTGCCAGCAGCCGAACCGGACAGGTCAATCAGCCCCAGCATTTT. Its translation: CASSRTGQVNQPQHF.